This T cell receptor (beta chain) was captured in a study of CD8 T cells in ankylosing spondylitis. MiXCR was run by TCRdb on the 5' RACE reads, yielding one entry per CDR3 protein. The sample has about 500,000 distinct CDR3 sequences; approximately 12% are singletons. On this clonotype: Its target is unknown.

Per germline, CDR1 DFQATT and CDR2 SNEGSKA (reference sequence). Unmatched junction bases numbered 4, after V lost 2 bases and J lost 2 bases. The CDR3 covers 14 residues. Points from the study as a whole: Disease-linked clones reportedly showed significant enrichment in matched ankylosing spondylitis synovial fluid. Blood from ankylosing spondylitis patients appeared to carry a characteristic roughly 8-variant TCR beta motif.

This TCR was recovered from a male donor with ankylosing spondylitis. The chain is built from TRBV20-1 and TRBJ2-7; 9 bases match TRBD1. Sample: blood, either unsorted or a sorted T cell fraction (not recorded which). CDR3 loop: CSARLDRGTYEQYF. CDR3 in DNA: TGCAGTGCTAGACTGGACAGGGGAACCTACGAGCAGTACTTC.